The 4 T cell receptor beta chains below all came from one sample that was sequenced in a study of cytomegalovirus exposure and HLA in healthy donors. The PCR contained 60 Vbeta and 13 Jbeta primers. The repertoire was sequenced with immunoSEQ multiplex PCR; TCRdb's copy has only in-frame clones and lacks some. The sample contains 60,000 to 85,000 clones, more than 65% of which appear only once. The sequenced sample was PBMCs. These receptors were taken from a male donor in good health and CMV-seropositive.

This clone was counted between two and nine times. The DNA for the CDR3 is TGCGCCAGCAGCCAAACGGGACAGGGATCCACCACAGATACGCAGTATTTT. This translates into CASSQTGQGSTTDTQYF. The chain carries TRBV4-1 and TRBJ2-3; 9 positions agree with TRBD1. The CDR3 runs to 17 residues. The ends lost 2 bases at V and 2 bases at J; junction bases unmatched: 8. Germline CDR1 MGHRA, CDR2 YSYEKL.

The chain is built from TRBV7-9 and TRBJ1-4; D remains unclear. This CDR3 comprises 18 residues. CDR1 and CDR2 from the germline V gene are SEHNR and FQNEAQ (reference sequence). The germline V and J ends were trimmed by 6 bases and 10 bases, with 30 bases remaining between them. The CDR3 nucleotides read TGTGCCAGCAGGTTTAAGAAGACGGGATCAGGCACGCCAGGAAAACTGTTTTTT. It translates to CASRFKKTGSGTPGKLFF.

The chain couples TRBV7-8 to TRBJ2-2; 14 nucleotides align to TRBD2. CDR3 length: 16 amino acids. J gave up 9 bases and V 2 bases, and 5 bases lay outside the gene matches. The V gene's germline CDR1 is SGHVS and CDR2 FQNEAQ. The CDR3 DNA follows: TGTGCCAGCAGCTTAAAGGGACTAGCGGGAGTCTGGGAGCTGTTTTTT. Protein product: CASSLKGLAGVWELFF.

This chain links TRBV5-1 with TRBJ2-1; D may be TRBD2 (6 bases). This CDR3 contains 15 residues. Germline CDR1 and CDR2: SGHRS and YFSETQ. V lost 0 bases to trimming and J lost 5 bases, with 12 bases between them. DNA of the CDR3: TGCGCCAGCAGCTTGGTGGTTGGGACTGACAATGAGCAGTTCTTC. This encodes CASSLVVGTDNEQFF.